A single T cell receptor (beta chain) is shown here with its context. The germline V and J ends were trimmed by 7 bases and 4 bases, with 14 bases remaining between them. Germline V lookup: CDR1 GTSNPN, CDR2 SVGIG (reference sequence). The length of the CDR3 is 13 residues. Under the authors' procedure: By means of reference gene primer amplification, nucleated cell counts were estimated. Clones were read by immunoSEQ multiplex PCR, and TCRdb kept only the in-frame ones, dropping some. That table is the source of V, J and clone size, and D and trimming were worked out from the DNA. The sample contains approximately 94,000 clones, around nine tenths of which appear only once. This entry belongs to a study of blood T cell repertoires in COVID-19. At the level of the study: Sites across the United States, Italy and Spain contributed samples from acute and convalescent COVID-19. T cells, B-cell-depleted T cells, or PBMCs supplied cDNA or gDNA.

The sequence was obtained from a woman in her fifties or sixties in a cohort sampled during active COVID-19. The J gene is TRBJ1-5, the V gene TRBV30; possibly TRBD1 for D (5 bases). The sequenced sample was peripheral blood. DNA of the CDR3: TGTGCCTTCGAACAGGCCCCTAATCAGCCCCAGCATTTT. Translation: CAFEQAPNQPQHF. The full variable domain, its missing parts supplied by reference TRBV30 and TRBJ1-5, is SQTIHQWPATLVQPVGSPLSLECTVEGTSNPNLYWYRQAAGRGLQLLFYSVGIGQISSEVPQNLSASRPQDRQFILSSKKLLLSDSGFYLCAFEQAPNQPQHFGDGTRLSIL.